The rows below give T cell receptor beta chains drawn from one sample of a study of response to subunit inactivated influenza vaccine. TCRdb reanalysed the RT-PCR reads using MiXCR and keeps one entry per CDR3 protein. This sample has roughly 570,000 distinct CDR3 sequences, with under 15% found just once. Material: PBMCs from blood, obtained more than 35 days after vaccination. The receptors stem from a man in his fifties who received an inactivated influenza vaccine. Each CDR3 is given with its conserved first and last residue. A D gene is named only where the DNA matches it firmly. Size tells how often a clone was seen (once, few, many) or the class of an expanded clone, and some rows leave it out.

TGTGCCACGCGAAACATCTACGAGCAGTACTTC	CATRNIYEQYF	NA	many	TRBV6-2/TRBV6-3	TRBJ2-7
TGTGCCAGCAGCTTGGAACAGGTCTCCTACACAGATACGCAGTATTTT	CASSLEQVSYTDTQYF	NA	NA	TRBV5-8	TRBJ2-3
TGCGCCAGCAGCTTGGCAGGGGGAAAGTACAATGAGCAGTTCTTC	CASSLAGGKYNEQFF	TRBD1	few	TRBV5-1	TRBJ2-1
TGTGCCACCAGCAACCCGGGGGAGGGCAATCAGCCCCAGCATTTT	CATSNPGEGNQPQHF	NA	NA	TRBV15	TRBJ1-5
TGTGCCAGCAGAACCGGGGGGAGGAAGACCCAGTACTTC	CASRTGGRKTQYF	TRBD2	few	TRBV28	TRBJ2-5
TGTGCCAGCAGCCAAGATCTAGCGGGGGATTACAATGAGCAGTTCTTC	CASSQDLAGDYNEQFF	TRBD2	few	TRBV4-2	TRBJ2-1
TGTGCCAGCACCATAGCGGGAGTCAGCACAGATACGCAGTATTTT	CASTIAGVSTDTQYF	TRBD2	NA	TRBV12-3/TRBV12-4	TRBJ2-3
TGTGCCAGCAGTTTACGGCTATCTAGCACAGATACGCAGTATTTT	CASSLRLSSTDTQYF	NA	NA	TRBV12-3/TRBV12-4	TRBJ2-3
NA	CAKLCISVPAASTGGF	NA	NA	TRBV9	TRBJ2-4
TGTGCCAGCAGCTCGGCCGGGACAGAAGAGACCCAGTACTTC	CASSSAGTEETQYF	TRBD1	NA	TRBV7-9	TRBJ2-5
TGTGCCAGCAGCTTAGTTGTTGTCGTAAGCTCCTACAATGAGCAGTTCTTC	CASSLVVVVSSYNEQFF	NA	few	TRBV7-8	TRBJ2-1
TGCAGTGCTAGAGCTCCGGCCGGGACGGGACGACTAGCGGGGGCCCAAGAGACCCAGTACTTC	CSARAPAGTGRLAGAQETQYF	TRBD2	NA	TRBV20-1	TRBJ2-5
TGTGCCAGCAGCTTAGGACAGGGGGTGTCCTACGAGCAGTACTTC	CASSLGQGVSYEQYF	TRBD1	many	TRBV7-2	TRBJ2-7
TGTGCCAGCAGCCGCGCGACAGGCAACACTGAAGCTTTCTTT	CASSRATGNTEAFF	NA	NA	TRBV7-2	TRBJ1-1
TGTGCCAGCAGTTACTCGCGAGACAACCGCTTGGGGCAGTACTTC	CASSYSRDNRLGQYF	NA	few	TRBV6-5	TRBJ2-7
TGTGCCAGCAGCGGCTCTTGGGGGCCCGACTATGGCTACACCTTC	CASSGSWGPDYGYTF	NA	few	TRBV7-9	TRBJ1-2
TGCAGCGTACTGGACAGGGTAGATACGCAGTATTTT	CSVLDRVDTQYF	TRBD1	many	TRBV29-1	TRBJ2-3
TGCAGCGCTGGGGGGACAGGGGGATACAATGAGCAGTTCTTC	CSAGGTGGYNEQFF	TRBD1	NA	TRBV29-1	TRBJ2-1
TGCGCCAGCAGCCCCTGGGACGGAGGGAACTATGGCTACACCTTC	CASSPWDGGNYGYTF	NA	many	TRBV4-3	TRBJ1-2
TGTGCCAGCAGCCCCGGGGGTGGCGGGAGCTCCTACAATGAGCAGTTCTTC	CASSPGGGGSSYNEQFF	TRBD2	few	TRBV7-9	TRBJ2-1
TGTGCCAGCAGCCCCTTCGGACAGTACACTGAAGCTTTCTTT	CASSPFGQYTEAFF	NA	many	TRBV7-2	TRBJ1-1
TGCGCCAGCAGCCCCGGGGACGCGGGAGATGCGAACGAGCAGTACTTC	CASSPGDAGDANEQYF	TRBD2	few	TRBV4-3	TRBJ2-7
TGTGCCAGCAGCGATACTAGCGGGGGGATCCAAGAGACCCAGTACTTC	CASSDTSGGIQETQYF	TRBD2	NA	TRBV12-3/TRBV12-4	TRBJ2-5
TGTGCCTGGAGTGTACTCGGCGGGAGTAGGAATGAGCAGTTCTTC	CAWSVLGGSRNEQFF	TRBD2	few	TRBV30	TRBJ2-1
TGTGCCAGCAGTTACTCGACCAACCTTGGGGTTGGGACCCAGTACTTC	CASSYSTNLGVGTQYF	NA	NA	TRBV6-5	TRBJ2-5
TGCGCCAGCAGCTTGAATGTGGCAGGGGACACTGAAGCTTTCTTT	CASSLNVAGDTEAFF	NA	few	TRBV5-1	TRBJ1-1
TGTGCCACCAGTGATTCCCGTGCTGGGGCCAACGTCCTGACTTTC	CATSDSRAGANVLTF	NA	NA	TRBV24-1	TRBJ2-6
TGTGCCAGCAGTTTCATGAATCTAGCGGGATCGGAGACCCAGTACTTC	CASSFMNLAGSETQYF	TRBD2	many	TRBV12-3/TRBV12-4	TRBJ2-5
TGTGCCAGCAGCTCCCTCTCCTACGAGCAGTACTTC	CASSSLSYEQYF	NA	many	TRBV7-2	TRBJ2-7
TGTGCCAGCTCACCCGTGACTAGCGGGAGGATTTACGAGCAGTACTTC	CASSPVTSGRIYEQYF	TRBD2	few	TRBV18	TRBJ2-7
TGCAGTGCGTCCGGAAGCGGGAGATCAGATACGCAGTATTTT	CSASGSGRSDTQYF	TRBD2	NA	TRBV20-1	TRBJ2-3
TGCGCCAGCAGCCAACAGACAGGGGTCACAGATACGCAGTATTTT	CASSQQTGVTDTQYF	TRBD1	few	TRBV4-1	TRBJ2-3
TGTGCCAGCAGCCCCATTAGGGGACCCAAAAACATTCAGTACTTC	CASSPIRGPKNIQYF	NA	NA	TRBV11-2	TRBJ2-4
TGTGCCAGCAGTTACGGCCTCGGGGGTAGCTATGGCTACACCTTC	CASSYGLGGSYGYTF	NA	few	TRBV6-5	TRBJ1-2
TGTGCCAGCAGTTCCCTGCCAGCTGGCTCCTACAATGAGCAGTTCTTC	CASSSLPAGSYNEQFF	NA	few	TRBV28	TRBJ2-1
TGTGCCAGCAGGATCGACATTACTAGCAATCAGCCCCAGCATTTT	CASRIDITSNQPQHF	NA	few	TRBV28	TRBJ1-5
TGTGCCACTTACGCGACAGGGCAGAGCTCCTACGAGCAGTACTTC	CATYATGQSSYEQYF	TRBD1	NA	TRBV10-3	TRBJ2-7
TGTGCCAGCAGCTTGGGCCTCCTCGGAGCTTTCTTT	CASSLGLLGAFF	NA	many	TRBV5-5	TRBJ1-1
TGTGCCAGCTCCCCCCTAGCGGGAGCTTTCGGGGAGCAGTTCTTC	CASSPLAGAFGEQFF	TRBD2	few	TRBV18	TRBJ2-1
TGCAGTGCTAGGACTACTGGGACTAGCGGGAGACAGGTGCAGTACTTC	CSARTTGTSGRQVQYF	TRBD2	few	TRBV20-1	TRBJ2-7
TGTGCCAGCAGCCAAGGGGGGACAGGCAGCAATGAGCAGTTCTTC	CASSQGGTGSNEQFF	TRBD1	NA	TRBV3-1	TRBJ2-1
TGTGCCAGCAGCCGGGGACAGCCAAAGAACAATGAGCAGTTCTTC	CASSRGQPKNNEQFF	TRBD1	NA	TRBV5-4	TRBJ2-1
TGCGCCAGCAGCTTGCTGGACAGGAACACTGAAGCTTTCTTT	CASSLLDRNTEAFF	NA	few	TRBV5-1	TRBJ1-1
TGTGCCAGCAGCCCTACGGACAGCGGGAATCAGCCCCAGCATTTT	CASSPTDSGNQPQHF	NA	few	TRBV11-2	TRBJ1-5
TGCGCCAGCACCGGAGACGGGACAGGGGTTGAGACCCAGTACTTC	CASTGDGTGVETQYF	TRBD1	few	TRBV5-1	TRBJ2-5
TGTGCCAGCACCCCAAGGACAGGGCTGACTGAAGCTTTCTTT	CASTPRTGLTEAFF	TRBD1	NA	TRBV3-1	TRBJ1-1
TGTGCCAGCAGCCAAGGCAGGGGGTCTAACTATGGCTACACCTTC	CASSQGRGSNYGYTF	TRBD1	few	TRBV4-2	TRBJ1-2
TGCAGTGCGAACAGGGGTCCCGATCAGCCCCAGCATTTT	CSANRGPDQPQHF	TRBD1	many	TRBV20-1	TRBJ1-5
TGTGCCACCAGTGGAAGTACAGGTTTCACCGGGGAGCTGTTTTTT	CATSGSTGFTGELFF	NA	many	TRBV24-1	TRBJ2-2
TGTGCCAGCAGCCAAGCGTTAGGAGATGCCGCGGGACTCACAGATACGCAGTATTTT	CASSQALGDAAGLTDTQYF	NA	few	TRBV3-1	TRBJ2-3
TGTGCCAGCAGCTTGACCGGGACAGGGGGCAATGAGCAGTTCTTC	CASSLTGTGGNEQFF	TRBD1	many	TRBV11-2	TRBJ2-1
TGTGCCAGCAGTTTCGGAGCGGGCGACGGTCGTCGGTATTTT	CASSFGAGDGRRYF	NA	few	TRBV12-3/TRBV12-4	TRBJ2-3
TGTGCCAGCAGTTTAGCGGGAAGGTCCGGGGAGCTGTTTTTT	CASSLAGRSGELFF	NA	few	TRBV12-3/TRBV12-4	TRBJ2-2
TGCAGCGTTGCCTGGGCCAAAGAGACCCAGTACTTC	CSVAWAKETQYF	NA	few	TRBV29-1	TRBJ2-5
TGTGCCAGCAGCAAAGGTGTCAGGGTGGCAATAGGTAGGTCCTACAATGAGCAGTTCTTC	CASSKGVRVAIGRSYNEQFF	NA	few	TRBV21-1	TRBJ2-1